The next 12 T cell receptor beta chains were all read from a single sample in a study of identical twins. TCRdb used MiXCR to reprocess the 5' RACE reads, holding one entry per CDR3 protein. The data show a few hundred thousand distinct CDR3 sequences, 9.5% seen once. The same specimen was also included in a second study, on yellow fever vaccine responses in identical twins.

The sequenced material came from CD8+ T cells sorted from blood. The receptors derive from a woman younger than 35 in good health.

This chain connects TRBV28 to TRBJ2-7; D is unresolved. The V end was cut by 8 bases, the J end by 0 bases, with 11 bases between. This CDR3 comprises 13 residues. Per the germline V gene, CDR1 is MDHEN and CDR2 is SYDVKM. CDR3 residues: CASLGLSSYEQYF. CDR3 nucleotide sequence: TGTGCCAGCCTAGGTCTAAGCTCCTACGAGCAGTACTTC.

A few counts support this clonotype. The chain is built from TRBV6-5 and TRBJ2-4; 12 bases agree with TRBD1. CDR1 and CDR2 (germline): MNHEY, SVGAGI. The CDR3 extends over 17 amino acids. The trim removed 2 bases at V and 2 bases at J, leaving 4 bases unmatched. CDR3 amino acids: CASSYGTGGWSKNIQYF. The CDR3 DNA is TGTGCCAGCAGTTACGGGACAGGGGGCTGGTCCAAAAACATTCAGTACTTC.

The V call is TRBV7-9, the J call TRBJ2-2, with 10 positions matching TRBD2. Germline-derived CDR1 and CDR2 are SEHNR and FQNEAQ (reference sequence). The CDR3 runs 16 residues. After removal of 5 bases from V and 4 bases from J, the junction contained 7 bases not matched to a gene. This chain's CDR3 is CASSSGLADSTGELFF. In DNA form, the CDR3 reads TGTGCCAGCAGCAGCGGACTAGCGGATAGCACCGGGGAGCTGTTTTTT.

V gene TRBV27 combines with J gene TRBJ1-1; D is unclear. The germline V gene has CDR1 MNHEY and CDR2 SMNVEV (reference sequence). There are 13 residues in the CDR3. V lost 2 bases and J 4 bases, leaving 8 bases between the germline ends. CDR3: CASSLKGPTEAFF. In DNA form, the CDR3 reads TGTGCCAGCAGTTTAAAGGGCCCCACTGAAGCTTTCTTT.

This clonotype showed up just a few times. The V gene is TRBV7-9, the J gene TRBJ2-7; 8 bases map to TRBD1. V was clipped by 1 base and J by 5 bases; unmatched bases: 4. The CDR3 is 14 residues long. The V gene's germline CDR1 is SEHNR and CDR2 FQNEAQ (reference sequence). The CDR3 spells CASSLGTGLHEQYF. For the CDR3, the DNA is TGTGCCAGCAGCTTAGGGACAGGGTTGCACGAGCAGTACTTC.

This clonotype has a count of ten or more. The chain carries TRBV27 and TRBJ2-7; D perhaps matches TRBD2 (5 bases). V shed 1 base and J shed 2 bases, with 9 bases lying between them. Germline CDR1 and CDR2: MNHEY and SMNVEV (reference sequence). This CDR3 spans 14 amino acids. In DNA, the CDR3 is TGTGCCAGCAGTTTATATACCGGGACCTACGAGCAGTACTTC. Translating gives CASSLYTGTYEQYF.

This clonotype was counted between two and nine times. V and J are TRBV12-3 or TRBV12-4 and TRBJ2-7, with TRBD1 identical over 8 bases. There are 14 residues in the CDR3. The trim removed 8 bases at V and 4 bases at J, leaving 10 bases unmatched. The CDR3: CASGSSQGAYEQYF. The DNA for the CDR3 is TGTGCCAGCGGGTCCTCGCAGGGGGCTTACGAGCAGTACTTC.

Many counts were recorded for this clonotype. This chain joins TRBV20-1 and TRBJ2-7; the match to TRBD1 covers 9 bases. Germline V CDR1 and CDR2: DFQATT, SNEGSKA (reference sequence). The CDR3 spans 13 residues. The trim removed 6 bases at V and 6 bases at J, leaving 9 bases unmatched. The CDR3 is CSAPDRGSGEQYF. In nucleotides, the CDR3 is TGCAGTGCACCGGACAGGGGTAGCGGCGAGCAGTACTTC.

Ten or more counts support this clonotype. J is TRBJ2-1 and V is TRBV12-3 or TRBV12-4; no definite D call. This CDR3 spans 13 amino acids. Trimming removed 3 bases from V and 5 bases from J, with 8 bases in between. The CDR3 nucleotides are TGTGCCAGCAGTTTCGCCCCGGACAATGAGCAGTTCTTC. Its protein product is CASSFAPDNEQFF.

This clonotype occurred a few times. This chain uses TRBV20-1 with TRBJ2-5, with TRBD2 as a possible D gene (5 bases). There are 12 residues in the CDR3. The germline V gene encodes CDR1 DFQATT and CDR2 SNEGSKA (reference sequence). The CDR3 region has the DNA TGCAGAGCCTTCCTGCGGGAAGAGACCCAGTACTTC. Translation: CRAFLREETQYF.

The table lists this clonotype with a few counts. The rearrangement joins TRBV27 to TRBJ2-2; 7 bases line up with TRBD1. Germline CDR1 reads MNHEY; CDR2 reads SMNVEV (reference sequence). This CDR3 has 16 amino acids. After removal of 6 bases from V and 4 bases from J, the junction contained 11 bases not matched to a gene. As DNA, the CDR3 is TGTGCCAGCAGCCTATACCGACAGGGATCCACCGGGGAGCTGTTTTTT. Protein: CASSLYRQGSTGELFF.

A few counts support this clonotype. This sequence joins TRBV7-9 and TRBJ1-1, with D tentatively TRBD1 (6 bases). The germline V gene encodes CDR1 SEHNR and CDR2 FQNEAQ (reference sequence). The CDR3 is 14 residues long. Trimming removed 6 bases at V and 1 base at J, with 12 bases between. The chain's CDR3 is CASRGGHPNTEAFF. The CDR3, as DNA: TGTGCCAGCAGGGGGGGACACCCGAACACTGAAGCTTTCTTT.